Described below is a single T cell receptor beta chain sequence and its context. The germline V gene encodes CDR1 LGHNA and CDR2 YNFKEQ. The ends lost 4 bases at V and 6 bases at J; junction bases unmatched: 32. This CDR3 comprises 22 residues. The record originates from a study of blood T cells in healthy people across ages. It was with a sample-barcoded 5' primer and a J-beta primer mix that a second PCR of roughly 6 to 12 cycles was run. A single record per CDR3 protein comes from TCRdb applying MiXCR to the 5' RACE reads. Of about 1 million distinct CDR3 sequences in the sample, under 30% were seen once. Per individual sample, total RNA of at least 5 micrograms was extracted. These same data were also listed under a study on T cells of mothers and their children. As reported in that work: Barcodes and 2-4 random nucleotides were added by M1S in the second PCR. Sequencing returned over 8 million TCR beta CDR3 reads per mother and some 3 million per child.

The TCR was taken from a girl aged 2 to 10 in good health. The V gene is TRBV4-2, the J gene TRBJ1-1, with TRBD1 identical over 7 bases. Sequencing used blood. The CDR3 spells CASSRRASGGGAFRGILAEAFF. CDR3 in DNA: TGTGCCAGCAGCCGCCGGGCAAGTGGGGGTGGGGCATTCAGGGGGATTTTAGCTGAAGCTTTCTTT.